A selection of T cell receptor beta chains follows, all from one sample in a study of T cells in Graves' hyperthyroidism and ophthalmopathy. In TCRdb, the multiplex PCR reads were re-called with MiXCR into one record per CDR3 protein. The data contain about 840,000 distinct CDR3 sequences, 35% to 45% of them seen just once; the ten biggest clones take up 8.9%. The sample consisted of blood. The origin of the receptors is a man aged 18 to 29 with Graves' hyperthyroidism. Both conserved end residues are part of each CDR3.

TRBV10-3	TRBJ1-3	CAISVGGTSSGSTIYF
TRBV29-1	TRBJ2-7	CSVEIERDSAYEQYF
TRBV10-2	TRBJ1-1	CASSENFAGLAEAFF
TRBV7-2	TRBJ2-7	CASSLDWAGDYEQYF
TRBV7-9	TRBJ2-5	CASSPPRAKETQYF
TRBV20-1	TRBJ2-7	CSASSRDSYEQYF
TRBV11-2	TRBJ1-3	CASSLPLLSGNTIYF
TRBV25-1	TRBJ2-7	CASSLLGQGAREQYF
TRBV16	TRBJ1-5	CASSHPTQPQHF
TRBV5-5	TRBJ2-7	CASSPGTEEYF
TRBV3-1	TRBJ1-5	CASSQDWGVNQPQHF
TRBV19	TRBJ2-3	CASRAWEDTQYF
TRBV5-1	TRBJ2-7	CASSFSGTGPYEQYF
TRBV15	TRBJ2-7	CATSIYGSGAYEQYF
TRBV2	TRBJ1-5	CASSPGTGVRQPQHF
TRBV19	TRBJ2-7	CASMEGFPAYEQYF
TRBV19	TRBJ1-3	CASTSSTAGGNTIYF
TRBV12-3/TRBV12-4	TRBJ1-4	CASSLGYEKLFF
TRBV3-1	TRBJ2-7	CASSHGNREQYF
TRBV7-2	TRBJ2-7	CASSLAGEMGEQYF
TRBV4-2	TRBJ1-1	CASSQPDRRTEAFF
TRBV29-1	TRBJ2-5	CSFQSGLARETQYF
TRBV7-6	TRBJ1-2	CASSLGRAPYGYTF
TRBV7-9	TRBJ2-7	CASSLGVGTSGFYEQYF
TRBV7-2	TRBJ1-1	CASTHSPGQEAFF